Listed below are T cell receptor beta chains from one sample, sequenced in a study of OX40 agonist ivuxolimab in advanced cancers. Using immunoSEQ multiplex PCR, the repertoire was profiled, and TCRdb retains in-frame clones only, with some absent. The repertoire holds approximately 24,000 clones, approximately 85% seen once, with 34% in the top ten. The input for sequencing was CD4+ or CD8+ T cells sorted from blood, taken in a trial of the OX40 agonist ivuxolimab. The origin of the receptors is an adult with an advanced solid tumor such as melanoma, head and neck, liver or kidney cancer. CDR3s include the opening cysteine and the closing phenylalanine or tryptophan. The D gene is left open where the match is weak. A clone size is listed for some rows: how often the clone was seen (once, few, many), or a class if it is expanded.

d_gene	v_gene	abundance	j_gene	CDR3aa	CDR3nt
.	TRBV4-1	.	TRBJ1-1	CASSQDQGRYTEAFF	TGCGCCAGCAGCCAAGATCAGGGGCGGTACACTGAAGCTTTCTTT
TRBD1	TRBV4-2	.	TRBJ1-5	CASSSSGQGMGQPQHF	TGTGCCAGCAGCTCATCGGGACAGGGGATGGGTCAGCCCCAGCATTTT
TRBD2	TRBV4-2	medium-sized	TRBJ2-1	CASSSGIQFF	TGTGCCAGCAGTAGCGGGATCCAGTTCTTC
.	TRBV6-5	.	TRBJ2-7	CASSYHSTYEQYF	TGTGCCAGCAGTTACCACAGCACCTACGAGCAGTACTTC
.	TRBV4-3	.	TRBJ1-3	CASSLRGSGNTIYF	TGCGCCAGCAGCCTCAGGGGCTCTGGAAACACCATATATTTT
TRBD2	TRBV7-8	.	TRBJ2-5	CASSLRPAGVETQYF	TGTGCCAGCAGCCTCAGGCCAGCGGGAGTAGAGACCCAGTACTTC
.	TRBV27	medium-sized	TRBJ2-7	CASSLQGHPNEQYF	TGTGCCAGCAGTTTACAAGGCCACCCTAACGAGCAGTACTTC
.	TRBV7-9	.	TRBJ1-2	CASSLAGDIGHLFHTF	TGTGCCAGCAGCTTAGCGGGGGACATCGGCCACTTATTTCACACCTTC
.	TRBV20-1	once	TRBJ1-2	CSARVPAGDTF	TGCAGTGCTAGAGTTCCCGCGGGGGACACCTTC
.	TRBV28	.	TRBJ1-2	CASSLWGSGNGYTF	TGTGCCAGCAGTTTATGGGGAAGTGGGAATGGCTACACCTTC
.	TRBV6-5	.	TRBJ1-1	CASSYFPNTEAFF	TGTGCCAGCAGTTACTTCCCGAACACTGAAGCTTTCTTT
.	TRBV9	.	TRBJ2-7	CASSPGTTTNAYEQYF	TGTGCCAGCAGCCCAGGGACCACAACTAATGCCTACGAGCAGTACTTC
.	TRBV29-1	.	TRBJ1-2	CSVDEGFISTF	TGCAGCGTTGACGAGGGGTTTATATCCACCTTC
TRBD2	TRBV5-6	.	TRBJ2-1	CASSLYRLAGGNEQFF	TGTGCCAGCAGCTTGTACCGGCTAGCGGGGGGCAATGAGCAGTTCTTC
.	TRBV6-5	.	TRBJ1-5	CASQGTAYSNQPQHF	TGTGCCAGCCAGGGCACAGCGTATAGCAATCAGCCCCAGCATTTT
TRBD1	TRBV6-4	.	TRBJ2-7	CASSYSTQGLPYEQYF	TGTGCCAGCAGTTACTCGACACAGGGGCTTCCCTACGAGCAGTACTTC
.	TRBV2	.	TRBJ2-3	CASSEFGDTDTQYF	TGTGCCAGCAGTGAGTTCGGGGACACAGATACGCAGTATTTT
TRBD2	TRBV19	.	TRBJ2-1	CASSIRSGNSYNEQFF	TGTGCCAGTAGTATTCGTAGCGGGAACTCCTACAATGAGCAGTTCTTC
TRBD1	TRBV10-3	.	TRBJ1-2	CAMATGGRGYTF	TGTGCCATGGCGACAGGGGGAAGGGGCTACACCTTC
.	TRBV11-2	.	TRBJ2-1	CASSWGPGNEQFF	TGTGCCAGCAGCTGGGGACCGGGCAATGAGCAGTTCTTC
TRBD1	TRBV7-9	.	TRBJ2-5	CASSRAGTGYFEEQYF	TGTGCCAGCAGCCGCGCCGGGACAGGGTATTTTGAGGAGCAGTACTTC
TRBD2	TRBV6-6	.	TRBJ2-1	CASSYSASGGAHEQFF	TGTGCCAGCAGTTACTCAGCTAGCGGGGGGGCCCATGAGCAGTTCTTC
.	TRBV27	medium-sized	TRBJ2-7	CASSFGSWGEQYF	TGTGCCAGCAGTTTTGGGAGTTGGGGCGAGCAGTACTTC
.	TRBV5-1	.	TRBJ1-1	CASSPGRTVRYTEAFF	TGCGCCAGCAGCCCGGGGAGGACGGTACGATACACTGAAGCTTTCTTT
.	TRBV11-2	.	TRBJ2-3	CASSSLTDTQYF	TGTGCCAGCAGTTCCCTCACAGATACGCAGTATTTT
.	TRBV6-5	.	TRBJ2-7	CASSWGATYEQYF	TGTGCCAGCAGTTGGGGGGCTACCTACGAGCAGTACTTC
TRBD1	TRBV19	.	TRBJ1-4	CASRRQGGEKLFF	TGTGCCAGTCGCCGACAGGGAGGTGAAAAACTGTTTTTT
TRBD2	TRBV27	.	TRBJ2-4	CASSLWGGLANIQYF	TGTGCCAGCAGTTTATGGGGGGGGTTGGCAAACATTCAGTACTTC
.	TRBV7-2	.	TRBJ2-7	CASSLGTDLWQYF	TGTGCCAGCAGCTTAGGGACGGATCTTTGGCAGTACTTC